This T cell receptor beta chain was observed in a study of early T cells in non-severe SARS-CoV-2 infection. Study in general: Chains were unpaired, as sequencing was done on bulk RNA from unsorted whole blood. Study-level results: Matches to VDJdb favored anti-spike CD8 responses and missed private and CD4 specificities.

The V gene lost 3 bases and the J gene lost 2 bases, with 5 bases spanning the gap. The CDR3 is 13 amino acids. From the 5' RACE reads, TCRdb called clonotypes with MiXCR, one entry per CDR3 protein. Among roughly 71,000 distinct CDR3 sequences listed, over 10% were seen once. This clonotype was observed a handful of times. Its antigen remains unidentified. The clonotype comes from an adult who was a healthcare worker with PCR-confirmed SARS-CoV-2 infection or an uninfected control (not recorded which). The chain combines TRBV12-3 or TRBV12-4 with TRBJ1-3; unclear D gene. The specimen sequenced was whole blood. This CDR3 is CASSFTPGNTIYF. CDR3 nucleotides: TGTGCCAGCAGTTTTACACCTGGAAACACCATATATTTT.